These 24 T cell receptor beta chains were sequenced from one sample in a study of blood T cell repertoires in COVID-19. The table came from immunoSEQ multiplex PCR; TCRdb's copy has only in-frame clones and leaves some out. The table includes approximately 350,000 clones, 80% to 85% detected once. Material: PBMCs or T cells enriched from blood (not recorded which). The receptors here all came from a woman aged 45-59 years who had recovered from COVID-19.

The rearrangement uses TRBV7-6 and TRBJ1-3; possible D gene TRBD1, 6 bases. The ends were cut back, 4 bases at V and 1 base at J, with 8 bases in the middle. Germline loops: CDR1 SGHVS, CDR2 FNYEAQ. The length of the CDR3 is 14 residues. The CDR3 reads CASSSTGSGNTIYF. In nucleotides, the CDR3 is TGTGCCAGCAGCTCGACAGGTTCTGGAAACACCATATATTTT. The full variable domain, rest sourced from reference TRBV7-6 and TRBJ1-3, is GAGVSQSPRYKVTKRGQDVALRCDPISGHVSLYWYRQALGQGPEFLTYFNYEAQQDKSGLPNDRFSAERPEGSISTLTIQRTEQRDSAMYRCASSSTGSGNTIYFGEGSWLTVV.

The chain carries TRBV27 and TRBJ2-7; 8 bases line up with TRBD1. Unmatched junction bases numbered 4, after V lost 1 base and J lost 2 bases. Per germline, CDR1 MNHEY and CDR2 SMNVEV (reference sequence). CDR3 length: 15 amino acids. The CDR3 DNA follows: TGTGCCAGCAGTTTATACTCGGACAGGGCCTACGAGCAGTACTTC. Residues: CASSLYSDRAYEQYF.

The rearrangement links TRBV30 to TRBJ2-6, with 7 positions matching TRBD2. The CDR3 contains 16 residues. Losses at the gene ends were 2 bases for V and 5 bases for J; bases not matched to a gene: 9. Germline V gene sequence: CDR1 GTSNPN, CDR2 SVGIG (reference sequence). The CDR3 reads CAWSPGTNTRANVLTF. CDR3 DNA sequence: TGTGCCTGGAGTCCGGGGACTAACACTCGGGCCAACGTCCTGACTTTC.

CDR3 residues: CALWWSNYGYTF. CDR3 in DNA: TGTGCTCTATGGTGGTCTAACTATGGCTACACCTTC. The chain uses TRBV7-8 and TRBJ1-2, with no clear D. This CDR3 comprises 12 residues. Germline V gene data show CDR1 as SGHVS and CDR2 as FQNEAQ. Together with reference TRBV7-8 and TRBJ1-2, the CDR3 gives the full variable domain: GAGVSQSPRYKVAKRGQDVALRCDPISGHVSLFWYQQALGQGPEFLTYFQNEAQLDKSGLPSDRFFAERPEGSVSTLKIQRTQQEDSAVYLCALWWSNYGYTFGSGTRLTVV.

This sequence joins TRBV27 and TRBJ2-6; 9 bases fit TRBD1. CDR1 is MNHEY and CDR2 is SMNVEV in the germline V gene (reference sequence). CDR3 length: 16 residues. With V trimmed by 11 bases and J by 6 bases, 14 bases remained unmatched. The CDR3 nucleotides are TGTGCCCGCGTACTGGACAGGGGTCGAGTGGCCAACGTCCTGACTTTC. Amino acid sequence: CARVLDRGRVANVLTF.

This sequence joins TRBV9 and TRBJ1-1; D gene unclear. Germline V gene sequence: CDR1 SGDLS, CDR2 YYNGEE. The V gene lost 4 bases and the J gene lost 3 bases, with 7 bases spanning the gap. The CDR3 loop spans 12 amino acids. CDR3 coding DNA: TGTGCCAGCAGCCCGCAGGACACTGAAGCTTTCTTT. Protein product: CASSPQDTEAFF.

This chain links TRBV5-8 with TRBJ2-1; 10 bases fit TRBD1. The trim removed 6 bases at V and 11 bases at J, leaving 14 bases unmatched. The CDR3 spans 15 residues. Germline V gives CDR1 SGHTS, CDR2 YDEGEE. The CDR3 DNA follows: TGTGCCAGCACCCGGGACAGGGGTTTCGGGGGTAAGCAGTTCTTC. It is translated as CASTRDRGFGGKQFF.

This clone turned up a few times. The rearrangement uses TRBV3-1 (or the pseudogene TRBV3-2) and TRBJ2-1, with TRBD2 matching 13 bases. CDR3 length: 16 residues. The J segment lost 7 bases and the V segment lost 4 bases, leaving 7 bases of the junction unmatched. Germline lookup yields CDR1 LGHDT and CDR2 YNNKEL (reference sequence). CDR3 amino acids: CASSRPTSGRGNEQFF. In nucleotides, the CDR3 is TGTGCCAGCAGCCGACCCACTAGCGGGAGGGGAAATGAGCAGTTCTTC.

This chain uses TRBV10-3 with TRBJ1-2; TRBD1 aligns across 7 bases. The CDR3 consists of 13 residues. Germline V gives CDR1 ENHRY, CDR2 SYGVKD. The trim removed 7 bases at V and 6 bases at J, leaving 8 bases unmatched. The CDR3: CAITIDRAHGYTF. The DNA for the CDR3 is TGTGCCATCACCATTGACAGGGCCCATGGCTACACCTTC.

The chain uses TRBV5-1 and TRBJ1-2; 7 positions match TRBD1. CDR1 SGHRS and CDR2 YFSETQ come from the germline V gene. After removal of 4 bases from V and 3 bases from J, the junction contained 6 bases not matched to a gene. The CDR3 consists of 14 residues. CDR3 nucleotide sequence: TGCGCCAGCAGCGCGGACAGGTTATACTATGGCTACACCTTC. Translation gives CASSADRLYYGYTF.

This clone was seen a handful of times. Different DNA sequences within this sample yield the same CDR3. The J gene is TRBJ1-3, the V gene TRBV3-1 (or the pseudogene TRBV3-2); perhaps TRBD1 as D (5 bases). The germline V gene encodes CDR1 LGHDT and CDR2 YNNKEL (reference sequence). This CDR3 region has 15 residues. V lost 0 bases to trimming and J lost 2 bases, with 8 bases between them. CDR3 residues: CASSQEGRAGNTIYF. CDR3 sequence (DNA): TGTGCCAGCAGCCAAGAAGGCAGGGCTGGAAACACCATATATTTT.

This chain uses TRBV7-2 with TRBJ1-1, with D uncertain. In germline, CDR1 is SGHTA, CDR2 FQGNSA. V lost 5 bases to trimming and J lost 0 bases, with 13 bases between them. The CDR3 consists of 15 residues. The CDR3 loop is CASSTYSTLNTEAFF. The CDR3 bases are TGTGCCAGCAGCACTTACAGCACCTTGAACACTGAAGCTTTCTTT.

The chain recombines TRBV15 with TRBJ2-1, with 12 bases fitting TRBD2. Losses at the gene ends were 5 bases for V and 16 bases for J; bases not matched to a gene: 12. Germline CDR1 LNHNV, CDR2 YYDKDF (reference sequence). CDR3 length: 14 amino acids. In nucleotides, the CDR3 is TGTGCCACCAGCGAGGGAGGACTAGCGGGGCTTAATTTCTTC. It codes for CATSEGGLAGLNFF.

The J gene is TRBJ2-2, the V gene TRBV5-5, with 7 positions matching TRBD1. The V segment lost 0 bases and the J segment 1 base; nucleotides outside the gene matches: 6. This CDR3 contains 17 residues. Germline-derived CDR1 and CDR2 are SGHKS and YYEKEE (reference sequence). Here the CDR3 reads CASSLEPWTGNTGELFF. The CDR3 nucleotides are TGTGCCAGCAGCTTGGAACCATGGACAGGGAACACCGGGGAGCTGTTTTTT.

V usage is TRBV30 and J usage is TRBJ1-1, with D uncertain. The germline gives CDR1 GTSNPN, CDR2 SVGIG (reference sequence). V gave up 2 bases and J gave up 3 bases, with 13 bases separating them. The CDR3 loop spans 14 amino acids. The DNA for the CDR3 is TGTGCCTGGAGTAGTTTAATTCTAGACACTGAAGCTTTCTTT. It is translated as CAWSSLILDTEAFF.

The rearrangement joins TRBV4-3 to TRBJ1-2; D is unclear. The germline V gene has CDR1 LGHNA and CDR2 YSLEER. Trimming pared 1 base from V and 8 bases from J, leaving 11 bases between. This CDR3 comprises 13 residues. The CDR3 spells CASSQGVQTGYTF. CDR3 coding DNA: TGCGCCAGCAGCCAAGGGGTACAGACGGGCTACACCTTC.

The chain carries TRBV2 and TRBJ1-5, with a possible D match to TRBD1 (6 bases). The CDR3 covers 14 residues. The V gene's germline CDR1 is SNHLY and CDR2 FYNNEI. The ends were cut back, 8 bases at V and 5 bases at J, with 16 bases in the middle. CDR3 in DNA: TGTGCCAGCGGCCCCGGGACACCTTATCAGCCCCAGCATTTT. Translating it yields CASGPGTPYQPQHF.

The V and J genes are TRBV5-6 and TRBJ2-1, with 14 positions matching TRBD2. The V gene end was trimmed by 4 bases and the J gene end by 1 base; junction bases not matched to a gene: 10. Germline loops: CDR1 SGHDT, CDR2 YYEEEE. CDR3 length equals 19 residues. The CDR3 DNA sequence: TGTGCCAGCAGCCTGAGGACTAGCGGGAGGCACCCTTCCTACAATGAGCAGTTCTTC. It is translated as CASSLRTSGRHPSYNEQFF.

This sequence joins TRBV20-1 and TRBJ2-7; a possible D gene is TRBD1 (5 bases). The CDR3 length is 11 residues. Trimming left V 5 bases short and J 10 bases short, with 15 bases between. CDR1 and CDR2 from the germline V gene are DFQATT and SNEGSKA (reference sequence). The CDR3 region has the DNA TGCAGTGCTGGCATCAGGGCGAAACAGTACTTC. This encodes CSAGIRAKQYF.

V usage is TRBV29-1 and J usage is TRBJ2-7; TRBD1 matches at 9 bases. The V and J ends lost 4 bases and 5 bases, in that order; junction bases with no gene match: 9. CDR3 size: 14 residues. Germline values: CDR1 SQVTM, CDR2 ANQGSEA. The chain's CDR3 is CSVGDGTGHNEQYF. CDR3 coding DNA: TGCAGCGTTGGCGATGGGACAGGGCACAACGAGCAGTACTTC.

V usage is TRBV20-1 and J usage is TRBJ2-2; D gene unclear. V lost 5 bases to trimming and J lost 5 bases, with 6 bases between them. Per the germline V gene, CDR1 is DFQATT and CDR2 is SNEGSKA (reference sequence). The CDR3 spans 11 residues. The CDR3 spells CSASQTGELFF. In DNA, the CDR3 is TGCAGTGCTTCCCAGACCGGGGAGCTGTTTTTT.

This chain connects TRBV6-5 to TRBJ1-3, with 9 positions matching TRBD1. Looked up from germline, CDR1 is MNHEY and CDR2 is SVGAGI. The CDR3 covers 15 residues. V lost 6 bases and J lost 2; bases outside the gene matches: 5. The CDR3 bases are TGTGCCAGCAGGCAGACAGGGGGACCTGGAAACACCATATATTTT. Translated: CASRQTGGPGNTIYF.

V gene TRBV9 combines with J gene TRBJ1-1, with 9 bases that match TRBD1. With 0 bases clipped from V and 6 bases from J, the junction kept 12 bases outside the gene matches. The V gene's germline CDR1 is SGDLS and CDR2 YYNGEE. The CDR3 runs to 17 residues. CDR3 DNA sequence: TGTGCCAGCAGCGTAGACCCCGGGACAGGGCCGGTCTCTGAAGCTTTCTTT. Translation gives CASSVDPGTGPVSEAFF.

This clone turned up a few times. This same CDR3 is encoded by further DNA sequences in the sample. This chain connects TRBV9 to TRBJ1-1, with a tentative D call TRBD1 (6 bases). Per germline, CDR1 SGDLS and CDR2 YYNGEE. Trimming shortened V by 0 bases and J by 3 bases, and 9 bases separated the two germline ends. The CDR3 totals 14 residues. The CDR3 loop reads CASSVVGADTEAFF. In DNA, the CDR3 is TGTGCCAGCAGCGTAGTGGGGGCCGACACTGAAGCTTTCTTT.